The 14 T cell receptor beta chains reported below all come from one sample, sequenced in a study of tumour-infiltrating T cells in Burkitt lymphoma. Clones were read by immunoSEQ multiplex PCR, and TCRdb kept only the in-frame ones, dropping some. The sample records about 600 clones, about 18% being singletons. The sample was tumor tissue. These receptors were obtained from a human donor with Burkitt lymphoma.

V usage is TRBV19 and J usage is TRBJ1-2; D not certain. The CDR3 loop spans 14 amino acids. Germline V gene data show CDR1 as LNHDA and CDR2 as SQIVND (reference sequence). V was cut by 6 bases and J by 8 bases, with 19 bases left in between. In DNA, the CDR3 is TGTGCCAGTAGGGAGGTAGGCTCCTCGGAGGGCTACACCTTC. This translates into CASREVGSSEGYTF.

This clone has only a few counts. This chain joins TRBV9 and TRBJ2-2; D is perhaps TRBD1 or TRBD2 (5 bases each). Germline V gives CDR1 SGDLS, CDR2 YYNGEE. V shed 1 base and J shed 7 bases, with 11 bases lying between them. CDR3 length equals 14 residues. CDR3 bases: TGTGCCAGCAGCGTATTACCGGGGCTCGGGGAGCTGTTTTTT. It codes for CASSVLPGLGELFF. Variable domain in full (rest from reference TRBV9 and TRBJ2-2): DSGVTQTPKHLITATGQRVTLRCSPRSGDLSVYWYQQSLDQGLQFLIQYYNGEERAKGNILERFSAQQFPDLHSELNLSSLELGDSALYFCASSVLPGLGELFFGEGSRLTVL.

The table lists this clone with a few counts. The chain employs TRBV28 and TRBJ1-5; TRBD1 aligns across 9 bases. Germline V lookup: CDR1 MDHEN, CDR2 SYDVKM. After removal of 6 bases from V and 3 bases from J, the junction contained 6 bases not matched to a gene. This CDR3 region has 15 residues. CDR3 amino acids: CASSRRQGVNQPQHF. In DNA, the CDR3 is TGTGCCAGCAGCCGACGACAGGGGGTCAATCAGCCCCAGCATTTT.

This clone showed up just a few times. The genes are TRBV6-5 and TRBJ1-4; D is uncertain. CDR3 length: 14 amino acids. The germline V and J ends were trimmed by 6 bases and 8 bases, with 16 bases remaining between them. CDR1 is MNHEY and CDR2 is SVGAGI in the germline V gene. The CDR3 reads CASRQREVGEKLFF. The CDR3 DNA follows: TGTGCCAGCAGGCAAAGGGAGGTCGGGGAAAAACTGTTTTTT.

The chain links TRBV10-3 to TRBJ1-5; D uncertain. Germline CDR1 reads ENHRY; CDR2 reads SYGVKD. The CDR3 length is 14 residues. With 3 bases removed from V and 0 bases from J, the gap between germline ends came to 6 bases. The CDR3 spells CAISDSNSNQPQHF. The DNA for the CDR3 is TGTGCCATCAGTGACAGCAATAGCAATCAGCCCCAGCATTTT.

This clone was detected only a few times. The chain is built from TRBV28 and TRBJ1-2; TRBD1 matches 7 bases. CDR1 and CDR2 from the germline V gene are MDHEN and SYDVKM. The CDR3 length is 13 residues. The ends lost 6 bases at V and 8 bases at J; junction bases unmatched: 9. CDR3 sequence (DNA): TGTGCCAGCAGGCAGACAGGGAAAAGCGGCTACACCTTC. Its translation: CASRQTGKSGYTF.

This clone was counted between two and nine times. The chain recombines TRBV27 with TRBJ2-7; 12 positions agree with TRBD1. Unmatched junction bases numbered 10, after V lost 6 bases and J lost 4 bases. Germline CDR1 and CDR2: MNHEY and SMNVEV (reference sequence). The CDR3 consists of 16 residues. The CDR3, as DNA: TGTGCCAGCAGGGGGTTGGGACAGGGGGCGCTGTACGAGCAGTACTTC. This sequence encodes CASRGLGQGALYEQYF.

V and J are TRBV5-6 and TRBJ2-5; perhaps D is TRBD1 or TRBD2 (5 bases each). Germline V gives CDR1 SGHDT, CDR2 YYEEEE. Trimming stripped 4 bases from V and 5 bases from J, with 18 bases between. CDR3 length: 15 residues. In DNA, the CDR3 is TGTGCCAGCAGCGTTGGCAGGGTCGGGGTGGAGACCCAGTACTTC. Protein: CASSVGRVGVETQYF.

The rearrangement joins TRBV28 to TRBJ2-7; D gene unclear. The CDR3 totals 16 residues. The germline V and J ends were trimmed by 5 bases and 3 bases, with 20 bases remaining between them. Germline CDR1 and CDR2: MDHEN and SYDVKM. The CDR3 DNA reads as TGTGCCAGCAGTCAGCCGAGGACCCGATTCTTCTACGAGCAGTACTTC. Translated, it gives CASSQPRTRFFYEQYF.

The chain uses TRBV30 and TRBJ2-7; no reliable D call. V shed 2 bases and J shed 4 bases, with 12 bases lying between them. CDR3 length: 13 amino acids. CDR1 and CDR2 (germline): GTSNPN, SVGIG (reference sequence). CDR3 protein: CAWSKTTPYEQYF. CDR3 coding DNA: TGTGCCTGGAGTAAGACAACCCCTTACGAGCAGTACTTC.

This chain uses TRBV19 with TRBJ2-7; 8 bases line up with TRBD1. The CDR3 is 14 amino acids. Germline assignment: CDR1 LNHDA and CDR2 SQIVND (reference sequence). The V gene end was trimmed by 3 bases and the J gene end by 6 bases; junction bases not matched to a gene: 7. As DNA, the CDR3 is TGTGCCAGTAGTATGGCAGGGGGCTCAGGCGAGCAGTACTTC. This encodes CASSMAGGSGEQYF.

Concerning this clone: One end of the junction is discordant with germline, which a read error may explain. The same CDR3 also results from other DNA sequences found in this sample. The chain has TRBV29-1 and TRBJ1-1; a possible D gene is TRBD1 (5 bases). Germline CDR1 reads SQVTM; CDR2 reads ANQGSEA. There are 11 residues in the CDR3. For the CDR3, the DNA is TGCAGCATACAGAGGGGCACTGAAGCGTTCTTT. This encodes CSIQRGTEAFF. The variable domain in full, with the rest retrieved from reference TRBV29-1 and TRBJ1-1, is SAVISQKPSRDICQRGTSLTIQCQVDSQVTMMFWYRQQPGQSLTLIATANQGSEATYESGFVIDKFPISRPNLTFSTLTVSNMSPEDSSIYLCSIQRGTEAFFGQGTRLTVV.

In its sample, this clone was seen once. The chain is built from TRBV28 and TRBJ2-1, with D perhaps matching TRBD2 (6 bases). The germline V gene encodes CDR1 MDHEN and CDR2 SYDVKM. The CDR3 spans 13 residues. The V gene lost 8 bases and the J gene lost 10 bases, with 18 bases spanning the gap. The CDR3 here is CASAGPLQYEQFF. In DNA, the CDR3 is TGTGCCAGCGCGGGACCATTACAATACGAGCAGTTCTTC.

This rearrangement joins TRBV19 to TRBJ1-2; no firm D call. V lost 1 base to trimming and J lost 5 bases, with 11 bases between them. The CDR3 consists of 14 residues. Germline V gene data show CDR1 as LNHDA and CDR2 as SQIVND (reference sequence). CDR3 region: CASSIVWRTYGYTF. CDR3 DNA: TGTGCCAGTAGTATAGTCTGGAGAACTTATGGCTACACCTTC.